The entry that follows covers one T cell receptor (beta chain) sequence. The antigen is not known. The junction shows a germline mismatch at one end, possibly a read error. The collection from each donor was one heparinised blood draw averaging roughly 0.12 L. As every portion of the isolated RNA was reverse transcribed, the sequencing read expressed TCRB transcripts. Sequencing was performed with immunoSEQ multiplex PCR; in TCRdb, only in-frame clones are kept and a portion is missing. The data contain around 170,000 clones, just over 9% of them seen just once; the ten biggest clones take up over 2%. This entry is derived from a study of beta chain features in type 1 diabetes. CDR3 length: 17 amino acids. Per germline, CDR1 SSHAT and CDR2 FNYEAQ (reference sequence). Study outcomes and limitations: Comparison showed that naive, central memory and Treg TCRB repertoires appeared more similar among patients than among healthy donors. TCRB CDR3s were moderately but significantly shorter in Type 1 diabetes patients in all four CD4+ subsets.

The receptor was isolated from a woman aged 18 to 35 in good health. The sequencing input was central memory CD4+ T cells from blood. The chain couples TRBV7-7 to TRBJ2-5; TRBD2 matches 10 bases. Here the CDR3 DNA reads TGTGCTAGCAGCTTAGGGGCTAGCGGGGGCGAAGGGGAGACCCAGTACTTC. Its protein is CASSLGASGGEGETQYF.